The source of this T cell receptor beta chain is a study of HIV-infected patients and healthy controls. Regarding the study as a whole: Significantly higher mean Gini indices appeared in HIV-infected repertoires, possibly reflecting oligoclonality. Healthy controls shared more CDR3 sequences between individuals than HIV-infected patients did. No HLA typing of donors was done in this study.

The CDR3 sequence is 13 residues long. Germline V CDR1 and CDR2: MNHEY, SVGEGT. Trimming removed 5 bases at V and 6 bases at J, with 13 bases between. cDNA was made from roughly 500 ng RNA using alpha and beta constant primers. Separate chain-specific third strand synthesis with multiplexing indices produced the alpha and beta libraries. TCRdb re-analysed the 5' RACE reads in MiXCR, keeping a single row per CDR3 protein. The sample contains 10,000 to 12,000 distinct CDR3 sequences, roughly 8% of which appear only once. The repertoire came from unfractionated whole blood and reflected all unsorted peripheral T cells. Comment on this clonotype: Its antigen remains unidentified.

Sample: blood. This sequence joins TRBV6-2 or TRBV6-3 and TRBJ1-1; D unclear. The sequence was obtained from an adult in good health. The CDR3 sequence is CASSQLGRSEAFF. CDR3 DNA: TGTGCCAGCAGTCAGCTAGGACGGTCTGAAGCTTTCTTT.